A selection of T cell receptor beta chains follows, all from one sample in a study of blood T cell repertoires in COVID-19. Clones were read by immunoSEQ multiplex PCR, and TCRdb kept only the in-frame ones, dropping some. The sample records tens of thousands of clones, over 75% being singletons. Sequences were obtained from peripheral blood. All receptors derive from an elderly man with acute or convalescent COVID-19. Both conserved end residues are part of each CDR3.

v_call	j_call	cdr3_aa
TRBV29-1	TRBJ2-3	CSVEGASGVSDTQYF
TRBV3-1/TRBV3-2	TRBJ1-4	CASSQSLTTTNEKLFF
TRBV19	TRBJ1-5	CASTLAGTGEPQHF
TRBV11-2	TRBJ1-6	CASSQDRNYSPLHF
TRBV2	TRBJ1-5	CASSAGNSNQPQHF
TRBV3-1/TRBV3-2	TRBJ1-3	CASSQGQTLSGNTIYF
TRBV4-1	TRBJ1-2	CASSQGILRYGYTF
TRBV5-4	TRBJ1-1	CASSWDRATEAFF
TRBV27	TRBJ1-2	CASRPSRTGGALGYTF
TRBV5-4	TRBJ2-1	CASSLPGQGSYNEQFF
TRBV3-1/TRBV3-2	TRBJ1-1	CASSQAQGEAFF
TRBV30	TRBJ1-5	CAWTIEGGGNQPQHF
TRBV7-9	TRBJ1-2	CASRVDREGYTF
TRBV19	TRBJ1-1	CASKKVTENTEAFF
TRBV5-1	TRBJ1-1	CASSLGRLNTEAFF
TRBV12-3/TRBV12-4	TRBJ1-2	CASSGTARAGYTF
TRBV7-9	TRBJ2-3	CASSFEGGADTQYF
TRBV7-9	TRBJ1-3	CASSSPTGAVSGNTIYF
TRBV4-2	TRBJ1-2	CASSRTSGTGEGGYTF
TRBV5-1	TRBJ2-2	CASSLNSAGGTGELFF
TRBV10-3	TRBJ1-5	CAISESGSTGTYSNQPQHF
TRBV7-3	TRBJ2-3	CASSLTPEPPNPSVGTDTQYF
TRBV19	TRBJ1-5	CASSLTGNKPQHF
TRBV14	TRBJ2-5	CASSQETPEGTQYF
TRBV6-1	TRBJ1-1	CASSEVVGTGRAFF
TRBV9	TRBJ2-3	CASSVGAGDTDTQYF
TRBV29-1	TRBJ1-1	CSVGLGQGVMNTEAFF
TRBV27	TRBJ1-5	CASSSHGTGRARQPQHF
TRBV14	TRBJ2-7	CASSHRVGYEQYF
TRBV18	TRBJ2-7	CASSPYRAEYEQYF
TRBV7-2	TRBJ1-1	CASSLAMQGNTEAFF
TRBV6-5	TRBJ2-7	CASSSQLAGSYEQYF
TRBV4-1	TRBJ1-1	CASSQRDRENTEAFF
TRBV11-2	TRBJ1-2	CASSGIRGRAYGYTF
TRBV20-1	TRBJ2-5	CSASLAGGPGETQYF
TRBV20-1	TRBJ1-4	CSASHRAPNEKLFF
TRBV7-2	TRBJ2-5	CASSLTPLVQETQYF
TRBV27	TRBJ2-7	CASSPNSNYEQYF
TRBV4-1	TRBJ2-1	CASSLQQGNEQFF
TRBV5-1	TRBJ2-3	CASSTDRGYADTQYF
TRBV27	TRBJ2-7	CASSFPTGVYEQYF
TRBV18	TRBJ1-2	CASSSDRGDGYTF
TRBV4-2	TRBJ1-2	CASSQGKGSLYGYTF
TRBV24-1	TRBJ2-1	CATSETSGGPNEQFF
TRBV29-1	TRBJ1-1	CSVELGDRGRGEAFF
TRBV15	TRBJ1-1	CATSTRPGTGSEAFF
TRBV7-8	TRBJ1-2	CASSPRQGTTNYGYTF
TRBV7-3	TRBJ2-7	CASSPTLGRGTSYEQYF
TRBV15	TRBJ2-7	CATSRAQGIYEQYF
TRBV30	TRBJ1-2	CAWSVRAWGYTF
TRBV5-5	TRBJ2-5	CASSLGGQPQAAQYF
TRBV27	TRBJ1-2	CASRPPRGDYGYTF
TRBV5-1	TRBJ1-3	CASSDGQLSSGNTIYF